Reported below is one T cell receptor beta chain. Its antigen is undetermined. Treatment described: roughly nine-day PBMC culture with coronavirus spike peptide pools or control peptides (ViraFEST assay). The sample comes from a study of vaccination and CD4 T cells after COVID-19. About the research overall: The authors exposed cells to overlapping spike peptides derived from SARS-CoV-2, HCoV-NL63, HCoV-OC43 and HCoV-229E.

An Oncomine TCR Beta short-read assay was used to sequence the DNA from cultured CD4+ T cells. Each CDR3 protein gets one entry after TCRdb re-called the PCR reads with MiXCR. The sample records about 12,000 distinct CDR3 sequences, around half being singletons. With V trimmed by 3 bases and J by 5 bases, 8 bases remained unmatched. This CDR3 contains 15 residues. Per germline, CDR1 MNHNS and CDR2 SASEGT. Source: cultured CD4+ T cells from blood, taken after SARS-CoV-2 vaccination. The chain combines TRBV6-1 with TRBJ1-2; TRBD1 agrees at 8 bases. The sequence was obtained from a human donor with COVID-19. CDR3 loop: CASSDTVRTGYGYTF. The CDR3 DNA is TGTGCCAGCAGTGACACGGTGAGGACAGGGTATGGCTACACCTTC.